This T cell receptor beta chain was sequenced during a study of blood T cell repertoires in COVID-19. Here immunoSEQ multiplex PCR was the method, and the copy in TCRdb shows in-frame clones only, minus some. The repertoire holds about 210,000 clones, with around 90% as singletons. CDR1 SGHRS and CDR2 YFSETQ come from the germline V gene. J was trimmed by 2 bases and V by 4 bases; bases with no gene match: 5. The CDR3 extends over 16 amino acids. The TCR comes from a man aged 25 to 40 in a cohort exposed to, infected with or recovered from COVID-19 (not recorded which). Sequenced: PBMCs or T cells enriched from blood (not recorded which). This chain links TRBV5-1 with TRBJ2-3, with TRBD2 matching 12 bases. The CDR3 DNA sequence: TGCGCCAGCAGCGCCGGACTAGCGGGACCCACAGATACGCAGTATTTT. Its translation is CASSAGLAGPTDTQYF.